One and the same sample provided the 29 T cell receptor beta chains below, sequenced in a study of CXCR3-negative and CXCR3-positive naive CD8 T cells. The libraries of TRB cDNA were constructed through 5' RACE using UMI labels. No DNA is given; TCRdb re-called the 5' RACE reads and lists each CDR3 protein once. Reported are around 90,000 distinct CDR3 sequences; the ten largest clones contain approximately 1%. What was sequenced was naive CXCR3- CD8+ T cells from blood. Sample subset: CD45RO-CCR7+CD27+CD95- naive CD8+ T cells lacking CXCR3 (TNR3-). These receptor sequences come from a human donor in good health. Some clones in this sample may be carry-over from other donors' samples.

V usage is TRBV18 and J usage is TRBJ2-6; without DNA, the TCRdb call of TRBD1 cannot be checked. This CDR3 is built from 18 residues. Germline CDR1 is KGHSH and CDR2 is LQKENI. The CDR3 region is CASSHQRDRGSGANVLTF.

The chain combines TRBV9 with TRBJ1-2; with no DNA, the TCRdb D assignment of TRBD1 cannot be verified. Looked up from germline, CDR1 is SGDLS and CDR2 is YYNGEE. This CDR3 is built from 17 residues. The CDR3 is CASSAGRGQPANYGYTF.

The rearrangement uses TRBV7-9 and TRBJ2-3; TCRdb returns TRBD1, unconfirmable since there is no DNA. The CDR3 is 18 amino acids. Germline lookup yields CDR1 SEHNR and CDR2 FQNEAQ (reference sequence). The CDR3 spells CASSSRSDRGLTADTQYF.

This chain links TRBV7-9 with TRBJ2-7; no DNA is available, so the TRBD1 call from TCRdb remains unchecked. CDR3 size: 15 residues. Germline V CDR1 and CDR2: SEHNR, FQNEAQ (reference sequence). The CDR3 spells CASSQKGGPAYEQYF.

The J gene is TRBJ2-1, the V gene TRBV4-2. The length of the CDR3 is 13 residues. Per the germline V gene, CDR1 is LGHNA and CDR2 is YNFKEQ. Here the CDR3 reads CASSQDLYNEQFF.

The chain employs TRBV7-6 and TRBJ2-7; TCRdb's D call, TRBD2, is unchecked because there is no DNA. Germline V lookup: CDR1 SGHVS, CDR2 FNYEAQ. This CDR3 spans 11 amino acids. CDR3 residues: CASSYGGEQYF.

The chain links TRBV5-6 to TRBJ2-7. The CDR3 spans 14 residues. Germline V lookup: CDR1 SGHDT, CDR2 YYEEEE. The CDR3 reads CASSWDRGTYEQYF.

V usage is TRBV4-2 and J usage is TRBJ2-3; TCRdb's D gene call, TRBD2, goes unchecked for lack of DNA. The germline CDR1 and CDR2 sequences are LGHNA and YNFKEQ. This CDR3 comprises 19 residues. The chain's CDR3 is CASSQRGSGSEGLSDTQYF.

The gene calls are TRBV7-2 and TRBJ2-1. The germline gives CDR1 SGHTA, CDR2 FQGNSA. This CDR3 has 16 amino acids. CDR3 in amino acids: CASSLSTESSYNEQFF.

The V call is TRBV7-9, the J call TRBJ1-2; TCRdb names TRBD1, which stays unverified in the absence of DNA. Per the germline V gene, CDR1 is SEHNR and CDR2 is FQNEAQ (reference sequence). The CDR3 contains 12 residues. The chain's CDR3 is CASSAGDYGYTF. The complete variable domain, with remaining parts taken from reference TRBV7-9 and TRBJ1-2, reads DTGVSQNPRHKITKRGQNVTFRCDPISEHNRLYWYRQTLGQGPEFLTYFQNEAQLEKSRLLSDRFSAERPKGSFSTLEIQRTEQGDSAMYLCASSAGDYGYTFGSGTRLTVV.

J is TRBJ2-1 and V is TRBV11-3; without DNA, the TCRdb call of TRBD2 cannot be checked. Germline V CDR1 and CDR2: SGHNT, YENEEA. The CDR3 contains 16 residues. The CDR3 here is CASSTRGGTIHNEQFF.

V gene TRBV29-1 combines with J gene TRBJ2-7; TCRdb picks TRBD2, but there is no DNA to check that call. Looked up from germline, CDR1 is SQVTM and CDR2 is ANQGSEA. The CDR3 extends over 13 amino acids. The CDR3: CSVSGTSAYEQYF.

J is TRBJ2-1 and V is TRBV7-9; TCRdb indicates TRBD1, and absent DNA this call remains unverified. The CDR3 has 12 residues. Germline CDR1 reads SEHNR; CDR2 reads FQNEAQ (reference sequence). CDR3 sequence: CASSFGGDEQFF.

The V gene is TRBV7-2, the J gene TRBJ2-1; TCRdb proposes TRBD1, but this gene call is untestable without DNA. This CDR3 has 13 amino acids. CDR1 and CDR2 from the germline V gene are SGHTA and FQGNSA. This chain's CDR3 is CASSFSGANEQFF.

V usage is TRBV6-5 and J usage is TRBJ2-7; the D call of TRBD1 rests on TCRdb alone, since no DNA is present to check it. This CDR3 is 15 amino acids long. Germline values: CDR1 MNHEY, CDR2 SVGAGI. This CDR3 is CAISDPRTGSHEQYF.

This chain uses TRBV7-3 with TRBJ2-5; TCRdb outputs TRBD2, but without DNA this stays unchecked. This CDR3 spans 15 amino acids. CDR1 and CDR2 (germline): SGHTA, FQGTGA. This CDR3 reads CASSSGTSVSETQYF. The whole variable domain, filled in from reference TRBV7-3 and TRBJ2-5, reads GAGVSQTPSNKVTEKGKYVELRCDPISGHTALYWYRQSLGQGPEFLIYFQGTGAADDSGLPNDRFFAVRPEGSVSTLKIQRTERGDSAVYLCASSSGTSVSETQYFGPGTRLLVL.

V and J are TRBV7-9 and TRBJ1-1; TCRdb indicates TRBD1, and absent DNA this call remains unverified. Germline V lookup: CDR1 SEHNR, CDR2 FQNEAQ (reference sequence). The CDR3 sequence is 14 residues long. This CDR3 is CASSLAGTDTEAFF.

The rearrangement links TRBV12-3 or TRBV12-4 to TRBJ2-1; TCRdb returns TRBD1, unconfirmable since there is no DNA. CDR3 length: 15 residues. The CDR3 here is CASTPRPAGVNEQFF.

CDR3: CASSLMGQGGETQYF. This chain links TRBV5-1 with TRBJ2-5; lacking DNA, the TRBD1 call made by TCRdb goes unchecked. There are 15 residues in the CDR3. Per germline, CDR1 SGHRS and CDR2 YFSETQ.

CDR3 amino acids: CSARDLSAAPDEQYF. The chain uses TRBV20-1 and TRBJ2-7. This CDR3 is 15 amino acids long. Germline CDR1 is DFQATT and CDR2 is SNEGSKA (reference sequence).

The J gene is TRBJ2-7, the V gene TRBV7-6. This CDR3 contains 14 residues. Germline V gene sequence: CDR1 SGHVS, CDR2 FNYEAQ. This CDR3 reads CASSPAGAHYEQYF.

J is TRBJ2-1 and V is TRBV4-1; no DNA is available, so the TRBD1 call from TCRdb remains unchecked. This CDR3 contains 14 residues. Germline CDR1 is MGHRA and CDR2 is YSYEKL. CDR3 sequence reads: CASSQDPDSDEQFF.

Here the CDR3 reads CASSLKGRVYEQYF. The V gene is TRBV3-1, the J gene TRBJ2-7; no DNA is available, so the TRBD1 call from TCRdb remains unchecked. Germline loops: CDR1 LGHDT, CDR2 YNNKEL (reference sequence). This CDR3 region has 14 residues.

The CDR3 is CASSQDGAASGANVLTF. The rearrangement links TRBV4-2 to TRBJ2-6; without DNA, the TCRdb call of TRBD1 cannot be checked. The germline gives CDR1 LGHNA, CDR2 YNFKEQ. The length of the CDR3 is 17 residues.

This chain joins TRBV29-1 and TRBJ1-1; with no DNA, the TCRdb D assignment of TRBD1 cannot be verified. The CDR3 has 13 residues. Per the germline V gene, CDR1 is SQVTM and CDR2 is ANQGSEA. The CDR3 is CSATEQGNTEAFF.

This chain joins TRBV4-2 and TRBJ1-1. The CDR3 consists of 13 residues. CDR1 and CDR2 (germline): LGHNA, YNFKEQ. This CDR3 reads CASSQYTVSEAFF.

The chain joins TRBV7-6 to TRBJ1-2; the D call of TRBD1 rests on TCRdb alone, since no DNA is present to check it. Germline CDR1 is SGHVS and CDR2 is FNYEAQ. The CDR3 is made up of 15 amino acids. The CDR3 protein is CASAPGEERGYGYTF.

This chain uses TRBV2 with TRBJ2-1; there is no DNA to check the TCRdb D call of TRBD2. Germline values: CDR1 SNHLY, CDR2 FYNNEI. This CDR3 comprises 18 residues. The CDR3 protein is CASTAIELALSSYNEQFF.

The chain employs TRBV4-1 and TRBJ1-1. Germline V gives CDR1 MGHRA, CDR2 YSYEKL. The CDR3 runs to 14 residues. CDR3 amino acids: CASSQTEGITEAFF.